These 28 T cell receptor beta chains originate from one sample sequenced in a study of early T cells in non-severe SARS-CoV-2 infection. TCRdb ran MiXCR on the 5' RACE reads and lists one entry per CDR3 protein. The table lists about 80,000 distinct CDR3 sequences, roughly an eighth of them singletons. Sequencing was done on a sample of whole blood. The receptors stem from an adult who was a healthcare worker with PCR-confirmed SARS-CoV-2 infection or an uninfected control (not recorded which).

This chain joins TRBV11-1 and TRBJ2-1; possible D gene TRBD2, 6 bases. The germline CDR1 and CDR2 sequences are SGHAT and FQDESV (reference sequence). Trimming shortened V by 5 bases and J by 12 bases, and 23 bases separated the two germline ends. The CDR3 loop spans 15 amino acids. CDR3 nucleotide sequence: TGTGCCAGCAGCCTCGAGGAGGGAGGAGTGCTTGGGCAGTTCTTC. Translated, it gives CASSLEEGGVLGQFF.

This clonotype has just a few counts. The chain combines TRBV10-3 with TRBJ1-6; D may be TRBD1 (5 bases). The V and J ends lost 7 bases and 10 bases respectively, with 14 bases between them. Germline V gene lookup returns CDR1 ENHRY and CDR2 SYGVKD. This CDR3 has 13 residues. The CDR3 sequence is CAIMEGRGSPLHF. The CDR3 coding sequence is TGTGCCATCATGGAGGGGCGAGGATCACCCCTCCACTTT.

This clonotype occurred a few times. The chain joins TRBV20-1 to TRBJ2-1; 10 bases line up with TRBD1. V was clipped by 6 bases and J by 5 bases; unmatched bases: 4. Germline V lookup: CDR1 DFQATT, CDR2 SNEGSKA (reference sequence). The CDR3 consists of 13 residues. The CDR3 sequence: CSAPGQGDNEQFF. The CDR3 coding sequence is TGCAGTGCCCCTGGACAGGGGGACAATGAGCAGTTCTTC.

At least ten counts were recorded for this clonotype. This chain connects TRBV10-3 to TRBJ2-1; D may be TRBD2 (6 bases). V lost 6 bases, J lost 1 base, and 10 bases lay in between. The CDR3 has 14 amino acids. Germline V gene lookup returns CDR1 ENHRY and CDR2 SYGVKD. CDR3 in DNA: TGTGCCATCAGCGCGGGGAGTTCCTACAATGAGCAGTTCTTC. Translation gives CAISAGSSYNEQFF.

This clonotype was detected ten times or more. This chain joins TRBV5-4 and TRBJ2-5; TRBD2 matches 8 bases. Trimming took 3 bases from V and 4 from J; bases not matched to a gene: 5. From germline, CDR1 is SGHNT and CDR2 YYREEE (reference sequence). There are 14 residues in the CDR3. As DNA, the CDR3 is TGTGCCAGCAGCTACGGGGGGGCCGGAGAGACCCAGTACTTC. It translates to CASSYGGAGETQYF.

The chain combines TRBV5-4 with TRBJ2-2, with D hard to call. V shed 2 bases and J shed 0 bases, with 14 bases lying between them. Germline CDR1 and CDR2: SGHNT and YYREEE (reference sequence). The CDR3 totals 17 residues. CDR3 in amino acids: CASSFSRRPPNTGELFF. CDR3 DNA sequence: TGTGCCAGCAGCTTTAGTCGCAGGCCCCCGAACACCGGGGAGCTGTTTTTT.

At least ten counts were recorded for this clonotype. The V call is TRBV24-1, the J call TRBJ2-5; D gene unclear. Deletions cut 2 bases from V and 5 bases from J, with 14 bases between. The germline CDR1 and CDR2 sequences are KGHDR and SFDVKD. This CDR3 is 15 amino acids long. This chain's CDR3 is CATSDSSRDEETQYF. The DNA for the CDR3 is TGTGCCACCAGTGATTCTTCACGAGACGAGGAGACCCAGTACTTC.

Comments on this clonotype: An end of the junction differs from the germline gene, which may be a read error. The J gene is TRBJ1-3, the V gene TRBV7-9, with D possibly matching TRBD1 (5 bases). The CDR3 sequence is 12 residues long. The germline V gene has CDR1 SEHNR and CDR2 FQNEAQ (reference sequence). The CDR3 here is CASSLGPNTKYF. As DNA, the CDR3 is TGTGCCAGCAGCTTGGGGCCTAACACCAAATATTTT.

This clonotype was observed a handful of times. The rearrangement joins TRBV12-3 or TRBV12-4 to TRBJ1-2, with 10 bases matching TRBD1. The CDR3 is 16 residues long. The ends lost 5 bases at V and 2 bases at J; junction bases unmatched: 8. CDR3 in DNA: TGTGCCAGCAGTAAGTTCCCGGGACAGGGGAACTATGGCTACACCTTC. Amino acid sequence: CASSKFPGQGNYGYTF.

In this sample, this clonotype turned up many times. The J gene is TRBJ2-1, the V gene TRBV19; TRBD1 agrees at 10 bases. This CDR3 spans 16 amino acids. The V gene's germline CDR1 is LNHDA and CDR2 SQIVND (reference sequence). Trimming cost V 3 bases and J 1 base; bases outside gene matches: 3. The CDR3 nucleotides are TGTGCCAGTAGTATTAAGGGACAGGGGTCCTACAATGAGCAGTTCTTC. It yields the protein CASSIKGQGSYNEQFF.

This clonotype appeared a few times. The chain couples TRBV4-1 to TRBJ2-2, with a tentative D call TRBD2 (7 bases). Trimming stripped 4 bases from V and 4 bases from J, with 16 bases between. The germline CDR1 and CDR2 sequences are MGHRA and YSYEKL. The CDR3 runs to 16 residues. Written as DNA, the CDR3 is TGCGCCAGCAGCCCCGAGGGGGGAGGGGGCACCGGGGAGCTGTTTTTT. Protein: CASSPEGGGGTGELFF.

This clonotype has a count of ten or more. The chain combines TRBV5-1 with TRBJ2-5; TRBD1 or TRBD2 may be the D gene (5 bases each). Germline V gene data show CDR1 as SGHRS and CDR2 as YFSETQ. V lost 5 bases and J lost 4, with 18 bases in between. The CDR3 totals 15 residues. The chain's CDR3 is CASRPGTSAAETQYF. The CDR3 DNA is TGCGCCAGCAGACCCGGGACGTCCGCTGCAGAGACCCAGTACTTC.

This clonotype was recorded many times. This chain joins TRBV6-6 and TRBJ2-4; D possibly corresponds to TRBD2 (5 bases). The CDR3 covers 15 residues. Between the trimmed V and J ends, which lost 6 bases and 0 bases, there was a span of 12 bases. Germline V gene sequence: CDR1 MNHNY, CDR2 SVGAGI (reference sequence). CDR3 in amino acids: CASRPPGLAKNIQYF. CDR3 nucleotide sequence: TGTGCCAGCAGGCCCCCGGGATTAGCCAAAAACATTCAGTACTTC.

J is TRBJ2-7 and V is TRBV11-3; D perhaps matches TRBD1 (5 bases). V was cut by 0 bases and J by 5 bases, with 5 bases left in between. The CDR3 totals 12 residues. Germline V gene sequence: CDR1 SGHNT, CDR2 YENEEA. The CDR3 DNA reads as TGTGCCAGCAGCTTAGACAGGGACGAGCAGTACTTC. It specifies CASSLDRDEQYF.

This clonotype turned up a few times. The chain's CDR3 is CASSLGTGIAETQYF. DNA of the CDR3: TGTGCCAGCAGCTTAGGAACAGGGATTGCGGAGACCCAGTACTTC. The chain employs TRBV7-6 and TRBJ2-5; a weak D match, TRBD1 (6 bases). Germline V gene data show CDR1 as SGHVS and CDR2 as FNYEAQ. The CDR3 sequence is 15 residues long. The germline V and J ends were trimmed by 1 base and 5 bases, with 14 bases remaining between them.

At least ten counts were recorded for this clonotype. J is TRBJ2-1 and V is TRBV5-1, with TRBD2 matching over 9 bases. Germline-derived CDR1 and CDR2 are SGHRS and YFSETQ. CDR3 length equals 15 residues. With V trimmed by 0 bases and J by 7 bases, 5 bases remained unmatched. CDR3 sequence (DNA): TGCGCCAGCAGCTTGGAAGCGGGGGGTTTTAATGAGCAGTTCTTC. It translates to CASSLEAGGFNEQFF.

This clonotype came up many times. The junction shows a germline mismatch at one end, possibly a read error. This chain links TRBV6-2 or TRBV6-3 with TRBJ2-1; D unresolved. Germline V lookup: CDR1 MNHEY, CDR2 SVGEGT. The CDR3 runs 15 residues. The CDR3 DNA follows: TGCGCCAGCAGTTACTCGATCGGATGGAGCAATGAGCAGTTCTTC. Translated: CASSYSIGWSNEQFF.

This clonotype was counted many times. The chain recombines TRBV7-3 with TRBJ2-1, with TRBD1 matching over 7 bases. This CDR3 is built from 16 residues. Per the germline V gene, CDR1 is SGHTA and CDR2 is FQGTGA. V lost 5 bases and J lost 3; bases outside the gene matches: 10. The CDR3 is CASSLGQPSLYNEQFF. The CDR3 DNA reads as TGTGCCAGCAGCCTGGGACAGCCAAGCCTCTACAATGAGCAGTTCTTC.

Only a few counts were recorded for this clonotype. This chain uses TRBV28 with TRBJ2-3; D unresolved. Germline V gives CDR1 MDHEN, CDR2 SYDVKM. V lost 5 bases to trimming and J lost 4 bases, with 13 bases between them. The CDR3 contains 14 residues. CDR3 nucleotides: TGTGCCAGCAGTCCTCCGGACGAGCCAGATACGCAGTATTTT. Translated: CASSPPDEPDTQYF.

This clonotype was recorded many times. The J gene is TRBJ2-6, the V gene TRBV19; TRBD1 matches at 12 bases. J lost 4 bases, V lost 1 base, and 8 bases had no gene match. The CDR3 loop spans 19 amino acids. CDR1 and CDR2 (germline): LNHDA, SQIVND (reference sequence). The CDR3, as DNA: TGTGCCAGTAGTATAGCGTCGGGACAGGGGGCGCCAGGGGCCAACGTCCTGACTTTC. It encodes CASSIASGQGAPGANVLTF.

Many counts were recorded for this clonotype. V is TRBV29-1 and J is TRBJ1-2; 8 nucleotides align to TRBD1. Germline V gene lookup returns CDR1 SQVTM and CDR2 ANQGSEA. The CDR3 runs 15 residues. With V trimmed by 2 bases and J by 8 bases, 13 bases remained unmatched. CDR3 nucleotides: TGCAGCGTTGAACCGATACTACAGGGGGTAGACGGCTACACCTTC. Translation: CSVEPILQGVDGYTF.

There are a few counts of this clonotype. V gene TRBV6-6 combines with J gene TRBJ1-1, with TRBD1 as a possible D gene (5 bases). The CDR3 totals 14 residues. V was clipped by 3 bases and J by 3 bases, with 11 bases between them. Per the germline V gene, CDR1 is MNHNY and CDR2 is SVGAGI (reference sequence). The CDR3 sequence is CASSYAQGDTEAFF. CDR3 nucleotides: TGTGCCAGCAGTTATGCGCAGGGAGACACTGAAGCTTTCTTT.

This rearrangement joins TRBV5-1 to TRBJ2-1; no clear D gene. The CDR3 has 14 residues. CDR1 and CDR2 from the germline V gene are SGHRS and YFSETQ. V lost 1 base, J lost 0 bases, and 5 bases lay in between. The CDR3 DNA reads as TGCGCCAGCAGCTTGAAGAACTCCTACAATGAGCAGTTCTTC. It yields the protein CASSLKNSYNEQFF.

This clonotype was counted between two and nine times. The CDR3, as DNA: TGTGCCAGCTCCCGCGGAATGAGCAATGAAGCTTTCTTT. This translates into CASSRGMSNEAFF. V is TRBV18 and J is TRBJ1-1; D is unclear. Germline V gene lookup returns CDR1 KGHSH and CDR2 LQKENI. CDR3 length equals 13 residues. V was pared by 6 bases and J by 7 bases, with 15 bases between.

Comment on this clonotype: With a much larger clone just one base away, this may be a read error. This chain joins TRBV5-1 and TRBJ2-2; D possibly uses TRBD1 or TRBD2 (5 bases each). In germline, CDR1 is SGHRS, CDR2 YFSETQ. This CDR3 contains 14 residues. CDR3 DNA sequence: TGCGCCAGCAGCCGGGGCGATGGGACCGAGGAGCTGTTTTTT. Translating it yields CASSRGDGTEELFF. The full variable domain, in which reference TRBV5-1 and TRBJ2-2 provide the parts outside the CDR3, is KAGVTQTPRYLIKTRGQQVTLSCSPISGHRSVSWYQQTPGQGLQFLFEYFSETQRNKGNFPGRFSGRQFSNSRSEMNVSTLELGDSALYLCASSRGDGTEELFFGEGSRLTVL.

This clonotype was seen at least ten times. CDR3 nucleotides: TGTGCCAGCAGTCCGGGACAGGCTCAGGGTACGCAGTATTTT. It specifies CASSPGQAQGTQYF. The rearrangement joins TRBV12-3 or TRBV12-4 to TRBJ2-3; the match to TRBD1 covers 8 bases. V trimming: 5 bases; J trimming: 8 bases; junction bases outside the gene matches: 9. The CDR3 runs to 14 residues.

This clonotype turned up a few times. The chain employs TRBV5-5 and TRBJ1-4; 12 positions match TRBD1. From germline, CDR1 is SGHKS and CDR2 YYEKEE (reference sequence). The CDR3 loop spans 16 amino acids. After removal of 4 bases from V and 7 bases from J, the junction contained 8 bases not matched to a gene. The CDR3 spells CASSRRGQGAFEKLFF. DNA for the CDR3: TGTGCCAGCAGCCGGAGGGGACAGGGGGCTTTTGAAAAACTGTTTTTT.

This chain connects TRBV9 to TRBJ2-7, with D perhaps TRBD2 (6 bases). The germline V gene encodes CDR1 SGDLS and CDR2 YYNGEE. The CDR3 has 15 amino acids. Trimming removed 6 bases from V and 0 bases from J, with 16 bases in between. This chain's CDR3 is CASTPWGDPSYEQYF. Here the CDR3 DNA reads TGTGCCAGCACTCCATGGGGGGATCCCTCCTACGAGCAGTACTTC.